The 30 T cell receptor beta chains in this list originate from one sample, sequenced in a study of blood T cell repertoires in COVID-19. TCRdb keeps only in-frame clones here, not all; method: immunoSEQ multiplex PCR. Here the sample spans roughly 59,000 clones, roughly 81% being singletons. The sequenced material came from peripheral blood. These TCRs come from a man at least 80 years old with acute or convalescent COVID-19.

As DNA, the CDR3 is TGTGCCACCAGTGACAAGGGACAGCCGAGCTCCTACAATGAGCAGTTCTTC. Protein sequence: CATSDKGQPSSYNEQFF. The chain recombines TRBV24-1 with TRBJ2-1; 7 bases map to TRBD1. Germline assignment: CDR1 KGHDR and CDR2 SFDVKD. The CDR3 runs to 17 residues. The trim removed 4 bases at V and 0 bases at J, leaving 8 bases unmatched.

The CDR3 sequence: CASSFRLRADTQYF. The DNA of the CDR3 is TGTGCCAGCAGTTTCCGCTTGCGGGCAGATACGCAGTATTTT. The chain uses TRBV6-2 or TRBV6-3 and TRBJ2-3, with a tentative D call TRBD2 (5 bases). Germline values: CDR1 MNHEY, CDR2 SVGEGT. There are 14 residues in the CDR3. Trimming cost V 4 bases and J 4 bases, with 12 bases left between them.

V is TRBV19 and J is TRBJ1-5, with 8 bases lining up with TRBD1. The CDR3 is 15 amino acids. V trimming: 5 bases; J trimming: 6 bases; junction bases outside the gene matches: 9. Germline V gives CDR1 LNHDA, CDR2 SQIVND (reference sequence). The CDR3 loop reads CASSDQGASRQPQHF. The CDR3 DNA is TGTGCCAGTAGTGACCAGGGGGCCAGTCGTCAGCCCCAGCATTTT.

The genes are TRBV24-1 and TRBJ2-3; TRBD2 agrees at 15 bases. Germline V CDR1 and CDR2: KGHDR, SFDVKD. CDR3 length: 16 amino acids. The V segment lost 3 bases and the J segment 6 bases; nucleotides outside the gene matches: 3. CDR3 DNA: TGTGCCACCAGTGATCCCGGGACTAGCGGGAGGGATACGCAGTATTTT. Its protein product is CATSDPGTSGRDTQYF.

The V and J genes are TRBV7-9 and TRBJ2-7, with 15 bases that match TRBD2. Germline V gives CDR1 SEHNR, CDR2 FQNEAQ (reference sequence). The CDR3 has 18 residues. V was pared by 5 bases and J by 0 bases, with 8 bases of the junction left unmatched. CDR3 in DNA: TGTGCCAGCAGCCGGACTAGCGGGAGGGTTTCGGGCTCCTACGAGCAGTACTTC. Translation gives CASSRTSGRVSGSYEQYF.

The chain links TRBV19 to TRBJ2-5, with 7 bases that match TRBD1. The CDR3 loop spans 13 amino acids. The V gene's germline CDR1 is LNHDA and CDR2 SQIVND (reference sequence). Trimming removed 3 bases from V and 3 bases from J; junction bases left unmatched: 1. CDR3 loop: CASSIGTEETQYF. The DNA for the CDR3 is TGTGCCAGTAGTATCGGGACAGAAGAGACCCAGTACTTC.

This clone came up a few times. The chain has TRBV5-4 and TRBJ1-1, with unresolved D. The ends were cut back, 4 bases at V and 1 base at J, with 8 bases in the middle. Germline CDR1 reads SGHNT; CDR2 reads YYREEE (reference sequence). This CDR3 is 13 amino acids long. The CDR3 spells CASSEARNTEAFF. The CDR3 nucleotides read TGTGCCAGCAGCGAGGCACGGAACACTGAAGCTTTCTTT.

This clone was observed a few times. The chain combines TRBV7-9 with TRBJ2-1; 7 bases agree with TRBD2. Trimming took 2 bases from V and 10 from J; bases not matched to a gene: 8. The length of the CDR3 is 14 residues. From germline, CDR1 is SEHNR and CDR2 FQNEAQ (reference sequence). In nucleotides, the CDR3 is TGTGCCAGCAGCTTAAGTAGCGGGTCGACAGAGCAGTTCTTC. Its protein product is CASSLSSGSTEQFF.

The V gene is TRBV5-5, the J gene TRBJ2-3; D perhaps matches TRBD2 (6 bases). This CDR3 is 15 amino acids long. The germline V and J ends were trimmed by 1 base and 1 base, with 10 bases remaining between them. In germline, CDR1 is SGHKS, CDR2 YYEKEE (reference sequence). The CDR3 region has the DNA TGTGCCAGCAGCTTGACTGGCGGGGGCACAGATACGCAGTATTTT. Protein sequence: CASSLTGGGTDTQYF.

The chain uses TRBV7-3 and TRBJ2-3; 10 nucleotides agree with TRBD2. Germline CDR1 is SGHTA and CDR2 is FQGTGA. The CDR3 contains 14 residues. The junction had 5 bases not matched to a gene; V was cut back by 2 bases and J by 9 bases. The CDR3 reads CASSLGLAGDTQYF. The CDR3 DNA reads TGTGCCAGCAGCTTAGGGCTAGCGGGAGACACGCAGTATTTT.

This chain joins TRBV19 and TRBJ2-2; 8 bases are a match to TRBD1. In germline, CDR1 is LNHDA, CDR2 SQIVND (reference sequence). V lost 5 bases, J lost 4 bases, and 3 bases stayed unmatched. The length of the CDR3 is 14 residues. The CDR3, as DNA: TGTGCCAGTAGTCAGCAGGGGGCCACCGGGGAGCTGTTTTTT. Its translation is CASSQQGATGELFF.

The gene calls are TRBV6-1 and TRBJ2-1; perhaps TRBD2 as D (7 bases). V was pared by 0 bases and J by 8 bases, with 20 bases between. There are 17 residues in the CDR3. Germline V gives CDR1 MNHNS, CDR2 SASEGT. CDR3 sequence: CASSEARGGGPNHEQFF. The CDR3 nucleotides read TGTGCCAGCAGTGAAGCGCGAGGGGGAGGGCCTAATCATGAGCAGTTCTTC.

This rearrangement joins TRBV19 to TRBJ1-1; D might be TRBD1 (5 bases). CDR1 and CDR2 from the germline V gene are LNHDA and SQIVND (reference sequence). This CDR3 region has 14 residues. V lost 1 base to trimming and J lost 0 bases, with 6 bases between them. The CDR3 sequence is CASSIGQMNTEAFF. The CDR3 coding sequence is TGTGCCAGTAGTATAGGACAGATGAACACTGAAGCTTTCTTT.

The J gene is TRBJ1-4, the V gene TRBV6-1; D gene unclear. Deletions cut 1 base from V and 4 bases from J, with 10 bases between. Germline V gene data show CDR1 as MNHNS and CDR2 as SASEGT. The CDR3 is made up of 15 amino acids. DNA of the CDR3: TGTGCCAGCAGTGAAGTTGCAGCGGGTAATGAAAAACTGTTTTTT. It is translated as CASSEVAAGNEKLFF.

This clone was picked up a small number of times. The J gene is TRBJ2-1, the V gene TRBV12-5, with D possibly matching TRBD1 (6 bases). This CDR3 comprises 11 residues. Trimming pared 4 bases from V and 10 bases from J, leaving 8 bases between. CDR1 is LGHNT and CDR2 is FRNRAP in the germline V gene. The CDR3 nucleotides are TGTGCTAGTGGTTGGGGACAAGAGCAGTTCTTC. Protein sequence: CASGWGQEQFF.

The gene calls are TRBV19 and TRBJ1-1, with 9 positions matching TRBD1. This CDR3 is built from 16 residues. V gave up 7 bases and J gave up 1 base; unmatched junction bases: 10. Looked up from germline, CDR1 is LNHDA and CDR2 is SQIVND (reference sequence). The CDR3 reads CASTPGTGLANTEAFF. CDR3 coding DNA: TGTGCCAGTACCCCCGGGACAGGGTTAGCGAACACTGAAGCTTTCTTT.

The chain uses TRBV5-5 and TRBJ1-1, with 7 bases matching TRBD1. CDR3 length: 13 residues. Unmatched junction bases numbered 3, after V lost 5 bases and J lost 2 bases. Per germline, CDR1 SGHKS and CDR2 YYEKEE (reference sequence). This CDR3 is CASSGTVNTEAFF. The CDR3 nucleotides read TGTGCCAGCAGTGGGACAGTAAACACTGAAGCTTTCTTT. The full variable domain, completed using reference TRBV5-5 and TRBJ1-1, is DAGVTQSPTHLIKTRGQQVTLRCSPISGHKSVSWYQQVLGQGPQFIFQYYEKEERGRGNFPDRFSARQFPNYSSELNVNALLLGDSALYLCASSGTVNTEAFFGQGTRLTVV.

The J gene is TRBJ1-4, the V gene TRBV24-1; D not resolved. The CDR3 spans 14 residues. CDR1 is KGHDR and CDR2 is SFDVKD in the germline V gene. The ends were cut back, 2 bases at V and 7 bases at J, with 10 bases in the middle. In DNA form, the CDR3 reads TGTGCCACCAGTGATTCCCGGGGTGGTGAAAAACTGTTTTTT. The encoded protein is CATSDSRGGEKLFF.

The rearrangement uses TRBV25-1 and TRBJ2-3; TRBD2 matches at 12 bases. V lost 5 bases, J lost 4 bases, and 10 bases stayed unmatched. CDR3 length: 17 residues. CDR1 and CDR2 from the germline V gene are MGHDK and SYGVNS. DNA of the CDR3: TGTGCCAGCAGTTTTTCCTCGGCTAGCGGGAGGGCAGATACGCAGTATTTT. Encoded protein: CASSFSSASGRADTQYF.

The J gene is TRBJ1-2, the V gene TRBV29-1; D ambiguous. Germline loops: CDR1 SQVTM, CDR2 ANQGSEA. Between the trimmed V and J ends, which lost 3 bases and 2 bases, there was a span of 7 bases. The CDR3 is 12 residues long. Written as DNA, the CDR3 is TGCAGCGTTGAGGGGAGAAACTATGGCTACACCTTC. As protein: CSVEGRNYGYTF.

This clone has only a few counts. The gene calls are TRBV19 and TRBJ1-2; the match to TRBD1 covers 7 bases. The CDR3 runs to 16 residues. Per germline, CDR1 LNHDA and CDR2 SQIVND (reference sequence). J was trimmed by 2 bases and V by 6 bases; bases with no gene match: 12. The CDR3 here is CASSDGYRDSNYGYTF. In DNA, the CDR3 is TGTGCCAGTAGCGATGGATACCGGGACAGCAACTATGGCTACACCTTC.

The chain combines TRBV2 with TRBJ1-1, with 8 nucleotides matching TRBD1. The CDR3 sequence is 16 residues long. With V trimmed by 2 bases and J by 1 base, 6 bases remained unmatched. In germline, CDR1 is SNHLY, CDR2 FYNNEI. The chain's CDR3 is CASSEIRQGWNTEAFF. The CDR3 bases are TGTGCCAGCAGTGAAATAAGACAGGGGTGGAACACTGAAGCTTTCTTT.

This chain's CDR3 is CATSPPGQGITGELFF. CDR3 coding DNA: TGTGCCACCAGTCCCCCGGGACAGGGGATCACCGGGGAGCTGTTTTTT. The J gene is TRBJ2-2, the V gene TRBV24-1; 10 nucleotides align to TRBD1. CDR1 and CDR2 from the germline V gene are KGHDR and SFDVKD. Unmatched junction bases numbered 7, after V lost 6 bases and J lost 4 bases. The CDR3 sequence is 16 residues long.

The chain combines TRBV6-6 with TRBJ1-2; D is perhaps TRBD1 (6 bases). CDR3 length equals 14 residues. Germline V lookup: CDR1 MNHNY, CDR2 SVGAGI (reference sequence). The V and J ends lost 8 bases and 0 bases respectively, with 13 bases between them. The CDR3 reads CASLKGEANYGYTF. DNA of the CDR3: TGTGCCAGCTTGAAGGGGGAAGCTAACTATGGCTACACCTTC.

V and J are TRBV11-2 and TRBJ2-7, with TRBD1 identical over 9 bases. CDR1 is SGHAT and CDR2 is FQNNGV in the germline V gene. The trim removed 7 bases at V and 5 bases at J, leaving 9 bases unmatched. The CDR3 has 14 amino acids. In nucleotides, the CDR3 is TGTGCCAGCAACCCCAACAGGGGGCGCGACGAGCAGTACTTC. Amino acids: CASNPNRGRDEQYF.

The gene calls are TRBV27 and TRBJ1-5; 7 positions agree with TRBD1. CDR1 and CDR2 from the germline V gene are MNHEY and SMNVEV (reference sequence). This CDR3 spans 16 amino acids. V was clipped by 5 bases and J by 1 base; unmatched bases: 8. The CDR3 loop reads CASSRYWDSSNQPQHF. CDR3 nucleotide sequence: TGTGCCAGCAGTCGCTACTGGGACAGCAGCAATCAGCCCCAGCATTTT.

J is TRBJ1-1 and V is TRBV27, with 9 bases identical to TRBD1. Germline V gene sequence: CDR1 MNHEY, CDR2 SMNVEV (reference sequence). V lost 8 bases to trimming and J lost 11 bases; unmatched junction nucleotides: 12. The CDR3 consists of 13 residues. The CDR3 region has the DNA TGTGCCAGCGGTGCCGGGACAGGGTTAAAGGCTTTCTTT. Translated, it gives CASGAGTGLKAFF.

Written as DNA, the CDR3 is TGTGCCAGTAGTAGGGACAGAGCCTCCTACGAGCAGTACTTC. Translated, it gives CASSRDRASYEQYF. V gene TRBV19 combines with J gene TRBJ2-7; 7 bases fit TRBD1. Trimming at V came to 4 bases and at J to 0 bases, leaving 3 bases not matched to a gene. Germline CDR1 reads LNHDA; CDR2 reads SQIVND (reference sequence). There are 14 residues in the CDR3.

CDR3 sequence: CASIGGKSLSTDTQYF. The CDR3 DNA is TGTGCCAGCATAGGCGGAAAATCCTTGAGCACAGATACGCAGTATTTT. The rearrangement links TRBV27 to TRBJ2-3; D not certain. Trimming cost V 7 bases and J 0 bases, with 17 bases left between them. Germline V CDR1 and CDR2: MNHEY, SMNVEV (reference sequence). The CDR3 runs 16 residues.

The rearrangement joins TRBV13 to TRBJ1-6; D unclear. CDR1 is PRHDT, CDR2 FYEKMQ, per germline (reference sequence). V dropped 2 bases and J dropped 0 bases, with 11 bases sitting between them. This CDR3 has 17 amino acids. This CDR3 is CASSLNAATSYNSPLHF. CDR3 bases: TGTGCCAGCAGCTTAAACGCGGCTACCTCCTATAATTCACCCCTCCACTTT.